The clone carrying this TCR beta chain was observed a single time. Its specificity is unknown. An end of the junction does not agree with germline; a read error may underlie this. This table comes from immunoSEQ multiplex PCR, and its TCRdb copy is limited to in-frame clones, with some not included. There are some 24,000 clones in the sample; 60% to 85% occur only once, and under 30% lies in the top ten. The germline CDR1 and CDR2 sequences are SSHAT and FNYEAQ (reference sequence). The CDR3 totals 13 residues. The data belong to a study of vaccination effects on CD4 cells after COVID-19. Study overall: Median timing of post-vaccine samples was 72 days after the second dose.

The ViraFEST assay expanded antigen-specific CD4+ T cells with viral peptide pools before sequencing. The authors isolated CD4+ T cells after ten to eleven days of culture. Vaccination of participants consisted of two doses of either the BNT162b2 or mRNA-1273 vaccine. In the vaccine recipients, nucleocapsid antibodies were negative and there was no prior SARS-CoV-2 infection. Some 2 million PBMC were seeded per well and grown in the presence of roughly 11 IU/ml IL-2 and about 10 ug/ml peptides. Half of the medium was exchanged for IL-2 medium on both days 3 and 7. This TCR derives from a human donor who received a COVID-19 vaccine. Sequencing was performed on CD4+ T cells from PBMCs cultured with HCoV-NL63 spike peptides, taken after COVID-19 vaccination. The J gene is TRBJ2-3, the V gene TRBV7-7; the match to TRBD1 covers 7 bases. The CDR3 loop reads CASSSDRADTQYF. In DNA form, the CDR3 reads TGTGCTAGCAGCTCTGACAGGGCAGATACGCAGTATTTT.